Listed below are T cell receptor beta chains from one sample, sequenced in a study of T cell responses to AZD1222 COVID-19 vaccine. Profiled with immunoSEQ multiplex PCR; TCRdb holds only in-frame clones, not every one. The sample has some 140,000 clones, about 92% seen once; the top ten hold about 3%. Sequenced material: peripheral blood, taken on day 0 of AZD1222 vaccination. Source of these receptors: an adult in good health. Both conserved end residues are part of each CDR3. D genes are given only for firm matches. A clone size is listed for some rows: how often the clone was seen (once, few, many), or a class if it is expanded.

NA | TRBJ2-5 | NA | TRBV9 | TGTGCCAGCAGCGTAGGGGGGTCATGGGAGACCCAGTACTTC | CASSVGGSWETQYF
NA | TRBJ2-1 | NA | TRBV24-1 | TGTGCCACCAGTGATTCAGGGATTTCGGGCACCTACAATGAGCAGTTCTTC | CATSDSGISGTYNEQFF
TRBD1 | TRBJ2-7 | NA | TRBV6-5 | TGTGCCAGCACCGGATTGACAGGGGGCGACGAGCAGTACTTC | CASTGLTGGDEQYF
NA | TRBJ2-1 | NA | TRBV27 | TGTGCCAGCAGTTTATCGACAAAGGGGGAGCAGTTCTTC | CASSLSTKGEQFF
NA | TRBJ1-6 | NA | TRBV2 | TGTGCCAGCAGTCGGAGGACAGCCCGGATCGAGGATTCACCCCTCCACTTT | CASSRRTARIEDSPLHF
TRBD2 | TRBJ2-1 | once | TRBV5-1 | TGCGCCAGCAGCTTGGTGGCTAGCGGGAGTTATGAGCAGTTCTTC | CASSLVASGSYEQFF
NA | TRBJ1-5 | NA | TRBV5-5 | TGTGCCAGCAGCTTGGCCGCAGGGGCTGGGCAGCCCCAGCATTTT | CASSLAAGAGQPQHF
NA | TRBJ1-1 | NA | TRBV18 | TGTGCCAGCTCACCACCTATCCAGGGGTTTCCTGAAGCTTTCTTT | CASSPPIQGFPEAFF
TRBD1 | TRBJ2-7 | once | TRBV2 | TGTGCCAGCATCCAGGGGACAGCTTTATTCTACGAGCAGTACTTC | CASIQGTALFYEQYF
NA | TRBJ1-2 | NA | TRBV28 | TGTGCCAGCAGTTTGGATTCTCCAAAGGCCTCTGGCTACACCTTC | CASSLDSPKASGYTF
TRBD1 | TRBJ2-7 | NA | TRBV6-1 | TGTGCCAGCAGTGAAGCCTACCGCCAGGGGGACGAGCAGTACTTC | CASSEAYRQGDEQYF
TRBD1 | TRBJ1-1 | NA | TRBV6-5 | TGTGCCAGCAGTTACTCGAGCCTGGGACAGGGGGCTGTGGCTTTCTTT | CASSYSSLGQGAVAFF
NA | TRBJ2-5 | NA | TRBV27 | TGTGCCAGCAGTTTACAGATTGGGGAGACCCAGTACTTC | CASSLQIGETQYF
TRBD2 | TRBJ2-7 | NA | TRBV15 | TGTGCCACCAGCTCCGGACTAGGCATCTCCTACGAGCAGTACTTC | CATSSGLGISYEQYF
TRBD2 | TRBJ2-1 | NA | TRBV19 | TGTGCCAGTAGTGGGGGACTAGCTTTAAATGAGCAGTTCTTC | CASSGGLALNEQFF
TRBD2 | TRBJ2-3 | NA | TRBV2 | TGTGCCAGCAGAAGAGACCCTAGCGGGCCAGATACGCAGTATTTT | CASRRDPSGPDTQYF
TRBD1 | TRBJ1-3 | NA | TRBV9 | TGTGCCAGCAGCGAGGGACAGGGGCCTGGAAACACCATATATTTT | CASSEGQGPGNTIYF
TRBD2 | TRBJ2-2 | NA | TRBV7-2 | TGTGCCAGCAGCGTCGTTCTAGCGGGAGCGGGGGGGGAGCTGTTTTTT | CASSVVLAGAGGELFF
TRBD2 | TRBJ2-1 | NA | TRBV4-3 | TGCGCCAGCAGCCCGACGTGGACTAGCGGCAGGGGAGAGCAGTTCTTC | CASSPTWTSGRGEQFF
NA | TRBJ1-3 | NA | TRBV2 | TGTGCCAGCAGGCAAGACACAGACTCTGGAAACACCATATATTTT | CASRQDTDSGNTIYF
TRBD2 | TRBJ2-2 | NA | TRBV7-6 | TGTGCCAGCAGCTTAGTTGGACTAGCGGGCCAGAACACCGGGGAGCTGTTTTTT | CASSLVGLAGQNTGELFF
TRBD1 | TRBJ1-2 | NA | TRBV11-2 | TGTGCCAGCAGCTTAGCTCCTATGACAGGGAAAGGGTATGGCTACACCTTC | CASSLAPMTGKGYGYTF
NA | TRBJ1-1 | NA | TRBV6-5 | TGTGCCAGCAGTTACCGAGGGGGGGACACTGAAGCTTTCTTT | CASSYRGGDTEAFF
NA | TRBJ1-2 | NA | TRBV4-1 | TGCGCCAGCAGCCAAGATGCGGCAGAACTAGAAACTAACTATGGCTACACCTTC | CASSQDAAELETNYGYTF
NA | TRBJ1-1 | NA | TRBV10-3 | TGTGCCATCAGCCCCGTTGCACAGGAAGGGGAAGCTTTCTTT | CAISPVAQEGEAFF
NA | TRBJ1-6 | NA | TRBV27 | TGTGCCAGCAGTTTATTTGCGGGAGATTCACCCCTCCACTTT | CASSLFAGDSPLHF
NA | TRBJ1-1 | NA | TRBV19 | TGTGCCAGTAGTCTAGCCGGGCGGCCCATGAACACTGAAGCTTTCTTT | CASSLAGRPMNTEAFF
TRBD2 | TRBJ2-2 | NA | TRBV4-2 | TGTGCCAGCAGCCAAGGAGCGGGAGGGACGAACACCGGGGAGCTGTTTTTT | CASSQGAGGTNTGELFF
NA | TRBJ1-1 | NA | TRBV6-5 | TGTGCCAGCAGTTCACAACCTCAGGAACACAACACTGAAGCTTTCTTT | CASSSQPQEHNTEAFF